One TCR beta chain is described in this entry. Its antigen is currently unknown. Each donor's status was that of a healthy bone marrow donor. The data were obtained in a study of cytomegalovirus exposure and HLA in healthy donors. Study-wide background: Approximately 81% of 300 to 450 genotyped donors fell in the Caucasian-associated ancestry cluster.

It was with 60 Vbeta and 13 Jbeta primers that the PCR ran. Measured with immunoSEQ multiplex PCR; TCRdb has only the in-frame clones, and not every one. The profile shows about 76,000 clones, 72% of them singletons. Broader study findings: There were several of the most significant clusters that appeared linked to common viral pathogens in a later analysis.

The germline gives CDR1 MNHNS, CDR2 SASEGT. The V and J ends lost 1 base and 8 bases respectively, with 12 bases between them. This CDR3 comprises 14 residues. The specimen sequenced was PBMCs. The receptor was derived from a man aged 55-75 years in good health and CMV-seropositive. The chain is built from TRBV6-1 and TRBJ2-1; D gene uncertain. The DNA of the CDR3 is TGTGCCAGCAGTGAAGGGCTAAGACGGGATGAGCAGTTCTTC. Protein product: CASSEGLRRDEQFF.